This T cell receptor beta chain was sequenced for a study of blood T cell repertoires in COVID-19. Generated by immunoSEQ multiplex PCR, the TCRdb table keeps only in-frame clones and is missing some. Found here are just over 300,000 clones, around 90% of them singletons; the top ten hold approximately 9%. This CDR3 spans 13 amino acids. The V end was cut by 0 bases, the J end by 6 bases, with 9 bases between. From germline, CDR1 is SGHNT and CDR2 YENEEA. This clone was observed a few times. Participant-given clinical history determined each cohort assignment. The V and J genes are TRBV11-3 and TRBJ2-7; D not resolved. Sequences were obtained from PBMCs or T cells enriched from blood (not recorded which). This receptor was taken from a woman aged 18 to 35 who had recovered from COVID-19. The CDR3 spells CASSLDLRSEQYF. Here the CDR3 DNA reads TGTGCCAGCAGCTTAGATCTGCGGAGCGAGCAGTACTTC.